This TCR beta chain originates from a study of blood T cells in healthy people across ages. Broader study findings: Without sorted subsets, naive and antigen-experienced compartments could not be conclusively compared.

This clonotype was counted once. Its antigen is as yet unknown. Together with a sample-barcoded 5' primer, a J-beta primer mix was included in a second PCR lasting about 7 to 11 cycles. One entry per CDR3 protein results from TCRdb running MiXCR on the 5' RACE reads. Altogether about 1.8 million distinct CDR3 sequences are present, approximately 50% being singletons, with the ten largest covering approximately 2.1%. Germline V gene sequence: CDR1 SGHAT, CDR2 FQNNGV. The CDR3 spans 15 residues. J was trimmed by 5 bases and V by 5 bases; bases with no gene match: 9. Source material: blood. The clonotype comes from a woman aged 40 to 50 in good health. The V and J genes are TRBV11-2 and TRBJ2-5; TRBD2 matches at 9 bases. Written as DNA, the CDR3 is TGTGCCAGCAGCCCCCCGGGACTAGCAATGGAGACCCAGTACTTC. It encodes CASSPPGLAMETQYF.